These 25 T cell receptor beta chains share one sample of origin, sequenced in a study of blood T cell repertoires in COVID-19 (TCRdb year 2020). Receptor libraries were prepared by the immunoSEQ multiplex PCR assay. Held by TCRdb, this immuneACCESS table contains in-frame sequences only and omits some clones. Under half of the omission traces to an unresolved V gene where checked; the cause of the rest is unknown. In all, the sample holds about 220,000 clones, and 85% of those were seen once. The ten top clones hold 2.9% of the sample. What was sequenced was peripheral blood. The receptors here all came from a man aged 50 or older who had recovered from COVID-19.

The chain joins TRBV28 to TRBJ2-3, with D hard to call. This CDR3 has 14 amino acids. The V gene's germline CDR1 is MDHEN and CDR2 SYDVKM. Trimming pared 4 bases from V and 0 bases from J, leaving 8 bases between. The CDR3 DNA is TGTGCCAGCAGTTACGCAGCGAGCACAGATACGCAGTATTTT. Its translation: CASSYAASTDTQYF.

The V call is TRBV19, the J call TRBJ2-1; D might be TRBD1 (6 bases). Trimming took off 5 bases at V and 1 base at J, with 15 bases between the two ends. The CDR3 is made up of 16 amino acids. Germline loops: CDR1 LNHDA, CDR2 SQIVND (reference sequence). The CDR3: CASSFRTRGSYNEQFF. CDR3 DNA: TGTGCCAGTAGTTTCCGTACTAGGGGGTCCTACAATGAGCAGTTCTTC.

The CDR3: CASSQGRGTGGWETQYF. The DNA for the CDR3 is TGCGCCAGCAGCCAAGGCCGGGGGACAGGGGGTTGGGAGACCCAGTACTTC. The rearrangement joins TRBV4-1 to TRBJ2-5; TRBD1 aligns across 11 bases. The J segment lost 5 bases and the V segment lost 1 base, leaving 9 bases of the junction unmatched. Germline-derived CDR1 and CDR2 are MGHRA and YSYEKL. CDR3 length equals 17 residues.

The chain links TRBV27 to TRBJ2-2; tentatively, D is TRBD2 (6 bases). CDR1 MNHEY and CDR2 SMNVEV come from the germline V gene (reference sequence). The CDR3 contains 14 residues. V lost 4 bases and J lost 5, with 11 bases in between. As DNA, the CDR3 is TGTGCCAGCAGTTCCGGACTATTTACCGGGGAGCTGTTTTTT. Translated, it gives CASSSGLFTGELFF.

This clone was recorded only once. The chain recombines TRBV2 with TRBJ2-7; 8 bases line up with TRBD2. The V segment lost 4 bases and the J segment 11 bases; nucleotides outside the gene matches: 4. The CDR3 loop spans 11 amino acids. The germline gives CDR1 SNHLY, CDR2 FYNNEI. CDR3 loop: CASSVLADEYF. For the CDR3, the DNA is TGTGCCAGCAGTGTACTAGCGGACGAGTACTTC.

This chain links TRBV11-3 with TRBJ2-3; 9 bases line up with TRBD1. V trimming: 5 bases; J trimming: 2 bases; junction bases outside the gene matches: 2. This CDR3 region has 14 residues. From germline, CDR1 is SGHNT and CDR2 YENEEA. In nucleotides, the CDR3 is TGTGCCAGCAGCGACAGGGGGTCCACAGATACGCAGTATTTT. Its translation is CASSDRGSTDTQYF.

This clone was found once. The rearrangement links TRBV6-5 to TRBJ2-5, with a possible D match to TRBD1 (5 bases). The CDR3 runs to 15 residues. The germline V gene has CDR1 MNHEY and CDR2 SVGAGI. The V end lost 0 bases, the J end lost 5 bases, and 13 bases lay between the germline ends. The DNA for the CDR3 is TGTGCCAGCAGTTACTCGGGCAGGGTGAGGGAGACCCAGTACTTC. It translates to CASSYSGRVRETQYF.

V is TRBV6-5 and J is TRBJ2-2; possible D gene TRBD2, 6 bases. Germline V CDR1 and CDR2: MNHEY, SVGAGI. V lost 4 bases to trimming and J lost 3 bases, with 12 bases between them. This CDR3 contains 15 residues. In DNA form, the CDR3 reads TGTGCCAGCAGTTTTAGCGGTCTGGACACCGGGGAGCTGTTTTTT. As protein: CASSFSGLDTGELFF.

This chain connects TRBV28 to TRBJ2-5, with D perhaps matching TRBD1 (6 bases). Trimming stripped 7 bases from V and 3 bases from J, with 12 bases between. The V gene's germline CDR1 is MDHEN and CDR2 SYDVKM. CDR3 length: 13 residues. The CDR3 DNA reads as TGTGCCAGCACTAGGTCAGGGGAAGAGACCCAGTACTTC. Amino acids: CASTRSGEETQYF.

The V call is TRBV2, the J call TRBJ1-6; 7 bases are a match to TRBD1. Germline CDR1 is SNHLY and CDR2 is FYNNEI. Losses at the gene ends were 9 bases for V and 6 bases for J; bases not matched to a gene: 8. This CDR3 is built from 14 residues. The chain's CDR3 is CASELTGRNSPLHF. The CDR3 region has the DNA TGTGCCAGTGAATTGACAGGGCGTAATTCACCCCTCCACTTT.

The rearrangement joins TRBV10-3 to TRBJ2-3, with 10 bases matching TRBD2. This CDR3 region has 16 residues. V lost 1 base to trimming and J lost 3 bases; unmatched junction nucleotides: 4. CDR1 and CDR2 from the germline V gene are ENHRY and SYGVKD. The CDR3 reads CAISEFEREGTDTQYF. Written as DNA, the CDR3 is TGTGCCATCAGTGAGTTCGAGCGGGAGGGAACAGATACGCAGTATTTT.

This sequence joins TRBV7-9 and TRBJ2-7, with D tentatively TRBD1 (6 bases). V lost 5 bases and J lost 0, with 14 bases in between. Per the germline V gene, CDR1 is SEHNR and CDR2 is FQNEAQ (reference sequence). CDR3 length: 15 amino acids. For the CDR3, the DNA is TGTGCCAGCAGCGCGGACAGACTGCACTCCTACGAGCAGTACTTC. It specifies CASSADRLHSYEQYF.

The genes are TRBV11-2 and TRBJ2-7, with D uncertain. Germline lookup yields CDR1 SGHAT and CDR2 FQNNGV. Trimming shortened V by 0 bases and J by 5 bases, and 11 bases separated the two germline ends. The CDR3 runs 14 residues. CDR3 DNA sequence: TGTGCCAGCAGCTTAGATCCTAGGTATGACGAGCAGTACTTC. Its protein product is CASSLDPRYDEQYF.

The V gene is TRBV29-1, the J gene TRBJ2-3; 11 bases fit TRBD2. J was trimmed by 2 bases and V by 4 bases; bases with no gene match: 11. The CDR3 consists of 17 residues. Germline CDR1 is SQVTM and CDR2 is ANQGSEA. CDR3 amino acids: CSVVQRPGLAATDTQYF. CDR3 in DNA: TGCAGCGTTGTCCAAAGACCGGGACTAGCGGCCACAGATACGCAGTATTTT.

This rearrangement joins TRBV14 to TRBJ1-2; unclear D gene. The CDR3 extends over 12 amino acids. Deletions cut 2 bases from V and 3 bases from J, with 4 bases between. Germline CDR1 reads SGHDN; CDR2 reads FVKESK. The CDR3 nucleotides read TGTGCCAGCAGCCAATTCGACTATGGCTACACCTTC. Translation gives CASSQFDYGYTF.

V and J are TRBV5-1 and TRBJ1-6; the D gene is possibly TRBD1 (5 bases). The CDR3 spans 14 residues. Per germline, CDR1 SGHRS and CDR2 YFSETQ. V was shortened by 8 bases and J by 4 bases, with 13 bases between the two germline ends. The CDR3 protein is CASAEQGYNSPLHF. The DNA for the CDR3 is TGCGCCAGTGCCGAGCAGGGTTATAATTCACCCCTCCACTTT.

The chain employs TRBV2 and TRBJ2-7; 8 bases are a match to TRBD1. The germline V gene has CDR1 SNHLY and CDR2 FYNNEI. This CDR3 has 14 residues. V shed 2 bases and J 4 bases; nucleotides not matched to a gene: 4. In DNA, the CDR3 is TGTGCCAGCAGTGAACAGGGGGCCGGGTACGAGCAGTACTTC. Protein sequence: CASSEQGAGYEQYF.

The chain uses TRBV11-2 and TRBJ2-3, with D perhaps matching TRBD2 (5 bases). The germline gives CDR1 SGHAT, CDR2 FQNNGV. The CDR3 extends over 16 amino acids. The V and J ends lost 2 bases and 3 bases respectively, with 15 bases between them. Here the CDR3 reads CASSLFEGSSTDTQYF. CDR3 in DNA: TGTGCCAGCAGCTTATTCGAGGGTTCTTCGACAGATACGCAGTATTTT.

This clone has only one observation. The genes are TRBV19 and TRBJ1-5, with D perhaps TRBD1 (6 bases). The CDR3 covers 15 residues. Trimming cost V 3 bases and J 0 bases, with 9 bases left between them. Germline CDR1 LNHDA, CDR2 SQIVND (reference sequence). The CDR3 bases are TGTGCCAGTAGTATTTTGACAGGTAGCAATCAGCCCCAGCATTTT. Its protein is CASSILTGSNQPQHF.

V usage is TRBV28 and J usage is TRBJ1-6, with 7 bases matching TRBD1. Germline values: CDR1 MDHEN, CDR2 SYDVKM. The CDR3 totals 16 residues. J gave up 5 bases and V 6 bases, and 10 bases lay outside the gene matches. The chain's CDR3 is CASSTHPDRDNSPLHF. CDR3 DNA sequence: TGTGCCAGCAGCACTCACCCTGACAGGGATAATTCACCCCTCCACTTT.

The chain employs TRBV30 and TRBJ2-1; 9 bases are shared with TRBD2. The germline gives CDR1 GTSNPN, CDR2 SVGIG (reference sequence). V lost 3 bases to trimming and J lost 5 bases; unmatched junction nucleotides: 8. This CDR3 spans 15 amino acids. CDR3 in DNA: TGTGCCTGGAGAGGGCTAGCGGGAAACAACAATGAGCAGTTCTTC. This sequence encodes CAWRGLAGNNNEQFF.

The V and J genes are TRBV29-1 and TRBJ2-3; 9 bases line up with TRBD1. The CDR3 extends over 17 amino acids. V shed 7 bases, J shed 5 bases, and the junction held 19 bases outside the gene matches. Germline V lookup: CDR1 SQVTM, CDR2 ANQGSEA. CDR3 region: CSAHPWGYRGHGDTQYF. DNA of the CDR3: TGCAGCGCCCACCCCTGGGGGTACAGGGGGCATGGAGATACGCAGTATTTT.

The chain recombines TRBV7-8 with TRBJ1-5; D may be TRBD1 (6 bases). The CDR3 sequence is 18 residues long. The germline gives CDR1 SGHVS, CDR2 FQNEAQ. The V end lost 7 bases, the J end lost 0 bases, and 22 bases lay between the germline ends. As DNA, the CDR3 is TGTGCCAGCAACCCGATACCGGCGGGGGCTTATAGCAATCAGCCCCAGCATTTT. It translates to CASNPIPAGAYSNQPQHF.

The genes are TRBV5-6 and TRBJ1-6; unclear D gene. In germline, CDR1 is SGHDT, CDR2 YYEEEE. The CDR3 loop spans 14 amino acids. Deletions cut 1 base from V and 10 bases from J, with 12 bases between. In DNA form, the CDR3 reads TGTGCCAGCAGCTTGCGAGGGTTCAACTCACCCCTCCACTTT. Translating gives CASSLRGFNSPLHF.

V usage is TRBV5-8 and J usage is TRBJ2-7, with 7 nucleotides matching TRBD1. The germline gives CDR1 SGHTS, CDR2 YDEGEE. The CDR3 extends over 16 amino acids. The V segment lost 1 base and the J segment 2 bases; nucleotides outside the gene matches: 9. CDR3 in amino acids: CASSLFAGTDTYEQYF. CDR3 nucleotides: TGTGCCAGCAGCTTGTTTGCTGGGACAGATACCTACGAGCAGTACTTC.